The source of this TCR beta chain is a study of circulating CD8 cells and anti-PD-1 response in melanoma. Study-wide context: Responders had complete or partial responses; non-responders had stable or progressive disease.

Using around 15 ng of total RNA, TCR libraries were made with the QIAseq Immune Repertoire TCR panel. In TCRdb, the reads were re-called with MiXCR into one record per CDR3 protein. The sample includes approximately 300 distinct CDR3 sequences, approximately 2.8% of them seen just once. General observations from the study: At M1, fewer than 7% of TRB clonotypes appeared in multiple subsets.

From live CD3+CD8+TCRalphabeta+ cells, four PD-1 and/or TIGIT subsets were sorted. J was trimmed by 6 bases and V by 0 bases; bases with no gene match: 4. This CDR3 spans 15 amino acids. Germline values: CDR1 SGHTS, CDR2 YDEGEE. Relative to its sample, this clonotype is large. As yet, its antigen is unknown. The chain employs TRBV5-8 and TRBJ2-1; TRBD1 agrees at 9 bases. The TCR comes from a human donor with melanoma. The material sequenced was CD8+ T cells from PBMCs, taken at baseline or after one month of anti-PD-1 therapy (not recorded which). The CDR3 nucleotides are TGTGCCAGCAGCTTGGGCGGACAGGGGAGCAATGAGCAGTTCTTC. Residues: CASSLGGQGSNEQFF. Full variable domain (outside the CDR3, taken from reference TRBV5-8 and TRBJ2-1): EAGVTQSPTHLIKTRGQQATLRCSPISGHTSVYWYQQALGLGLQFLLWYDEGEERNRGNFPPRFSGRQFPNYSSELNVNALELEDSALYLCASSLGGQGSNEQFFGPGTRLTVL.